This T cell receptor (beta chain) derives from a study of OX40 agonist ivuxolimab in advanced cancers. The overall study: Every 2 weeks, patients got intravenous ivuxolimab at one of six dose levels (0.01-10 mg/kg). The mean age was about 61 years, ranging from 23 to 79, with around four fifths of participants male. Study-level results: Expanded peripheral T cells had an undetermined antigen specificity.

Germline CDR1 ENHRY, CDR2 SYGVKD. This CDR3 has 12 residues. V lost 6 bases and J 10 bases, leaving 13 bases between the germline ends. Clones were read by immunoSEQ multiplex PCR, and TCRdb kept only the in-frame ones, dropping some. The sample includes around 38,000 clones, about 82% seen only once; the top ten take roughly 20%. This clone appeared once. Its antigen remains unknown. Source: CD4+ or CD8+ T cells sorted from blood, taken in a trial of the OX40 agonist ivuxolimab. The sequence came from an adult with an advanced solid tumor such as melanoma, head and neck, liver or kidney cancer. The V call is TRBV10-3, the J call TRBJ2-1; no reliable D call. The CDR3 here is CAIRASAGEQFF. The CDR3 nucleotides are TGTGCCATCAGGGCTAGTGCCGGGGAGCAGTTCTTC.